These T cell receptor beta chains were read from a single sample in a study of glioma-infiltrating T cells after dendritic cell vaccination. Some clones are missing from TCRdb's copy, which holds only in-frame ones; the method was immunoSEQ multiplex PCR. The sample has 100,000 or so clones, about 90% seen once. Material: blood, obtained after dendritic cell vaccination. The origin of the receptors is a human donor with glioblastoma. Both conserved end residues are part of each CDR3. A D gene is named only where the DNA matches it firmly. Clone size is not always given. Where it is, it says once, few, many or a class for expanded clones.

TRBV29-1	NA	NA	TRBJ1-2	CSVESPNGYTF	TGCAGCGTTGAGAGTCCAAATGGCTACACCTTC
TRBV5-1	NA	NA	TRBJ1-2	CASSLDGQRKGGYTF	TGCGCCAGCAGCTTGGATGGACAGAGAAAAGGAGGCTACACCTTC
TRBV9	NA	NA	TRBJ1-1	CASSVADNSPEAFF	TGTGCCAGCAGCGTAGCGGACAACTCTCCTGAAGCTTTCTTT
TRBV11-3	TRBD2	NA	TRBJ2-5	CASAREGLWETQYF	TGTGCCAGCGCGCGGGAGGGCCTTTGGGAGACCCAGTACTTC
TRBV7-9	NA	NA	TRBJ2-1	CASSGTTYNEQFF	TGTGCCAGTTCCGGGACAACCTACAATGAGCAGTTCTTC
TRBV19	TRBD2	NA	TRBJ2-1	CASRPPGLAGGENEQFF	TGTGCCAGTAGGCCTCCGGGACTAGCGGGGGGGGAAAATGAGCAGTTCTTC
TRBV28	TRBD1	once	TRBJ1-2	CASSTGTVIYGYTF	TGTGCCAGCAGTACCGGGACAGTCATCTATGGCTACACCTTC
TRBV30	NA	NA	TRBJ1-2	CAWGTGATF	NA
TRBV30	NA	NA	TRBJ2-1	CAWAPSGYNEQFF	TGTGCCTGGGCTCCATCGGGGTACAATGAGCAGTTCTTC
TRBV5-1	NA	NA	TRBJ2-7	CASSPGPGSYEQYF	TGCGCCAGCAGCCCCGGCCCGGGCTCCTACGAGCAGTACTTC
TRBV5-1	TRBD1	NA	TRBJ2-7	CASSPGQSNYEQYF	TGCGCCAGCAGCCCGGGACAGTCTAACTACGAGCAGTACTTC
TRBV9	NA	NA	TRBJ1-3	CASSRTGASGNTIYF	TGTGCCAGCAGCCGGACGGGAGCCTCTGGAAACACCATATATTTT
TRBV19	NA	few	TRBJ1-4	CASSNRGNGKLFF	TGTGCCAGTAGTAACCGGGGAAATGGAAAACTGTTTTTT
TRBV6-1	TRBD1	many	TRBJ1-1	CASSEETSGGTEAFF	TGTGCCAGCAGTGAAGAGACCTCAGGGGGGACTGAAGCTTTCTTT
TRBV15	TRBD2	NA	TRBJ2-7	CATSREGLDAYEQYF	TGTGCCACCAGCAGAGAGGGACTAGACGCCTACGAGCAGTACTTC
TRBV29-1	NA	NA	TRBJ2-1	CSALPGAASDEQFF	TGCAGCGCCCTACCAGGGGCCGCGTCGGATGAGCAGTTCTTC
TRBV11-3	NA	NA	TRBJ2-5	CASSHPGGVRETQYF	TGTGCCAGCAGCCACCCAGGAGGGGTCCGGGAGACCCAGTACTTC
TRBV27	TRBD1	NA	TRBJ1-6	CASRASETGNSPLHF	TGTGCCAGCAGGGCCTCCGAGACAGGGAATTCACCCCTCCACTTT
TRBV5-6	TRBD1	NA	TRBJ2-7	CASSYLRTGGSYEQYF	TGTGCCAGCAGCTACCTTCGGACAGGTGGGTCCTACGAGCAGTACTTC
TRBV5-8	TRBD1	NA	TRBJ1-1	CASSLTRTGSTEAFF	TGTGCCAGCAGCCTAACAAGGACAGGGAGCACTGAAGCTTTCTTT
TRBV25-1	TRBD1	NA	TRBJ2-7	CASSANRGQASSYEQYF	TGTGCCAGCAGTGCCAACAGGGGACAGGCGAGCTCCTACGAGCAGTACTTC
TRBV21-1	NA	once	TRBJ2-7	CASSKALKRDRWSYEQYF	TGTGCCAGCAGCAAAGCGCTAAAGAGGGACAGGTGGTCCTACGAGCAGTACTTC
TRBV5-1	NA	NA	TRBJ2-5	CASRFGGQETQYF	TGCGCCAGCAGATTCGGGGGACAAGAGACCCAGTACTTC
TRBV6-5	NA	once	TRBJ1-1	CASSPRGAGNTEAFF	TGTGCCAGCAGCCCCCGGGGGGCCGGGAACACTGAAGCTTTCTTT
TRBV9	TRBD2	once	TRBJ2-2	CASSVGGSGRTTGELFF	TGTGCCAGCAGCGTAGGGGGCAGCGGGAGGACCACCGGGGAGCTGTTTTTT
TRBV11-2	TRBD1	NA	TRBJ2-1	CASSSSTGTEQFF	TGTGCCAGCAGCTCATCGACAGGGACTGAGCAGTTCTTC
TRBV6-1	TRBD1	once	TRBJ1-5	CASRETGNQPQHF	TGTGCCAGCAGAGAGACAGGGAATCAGCCCCAGCATTTT
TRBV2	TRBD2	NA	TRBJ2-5	CASTGGLAAGETQYF	TGTGCCAGCACCGGAGGACTAGCGGCCGGAGAGACCCAGTACTTC
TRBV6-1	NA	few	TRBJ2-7	CASRGWTGREQYF	TGTGCCAGCCGGGGGTGGACAGGCCGCGAGCAGTACTTC
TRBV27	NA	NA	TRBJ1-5	CASSIRDRMEGNQPQHF	TGTGCCAGCAGCATACGTGACAGGATGGAAGGCAATCAGCCCCAGCATTTT
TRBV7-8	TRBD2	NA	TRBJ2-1	CASRSGWAGGPYEQFF	TGTGCCAGCAGATCAGGCTGGGCGGGGGGGCCATATGAGCAGTTCTTC
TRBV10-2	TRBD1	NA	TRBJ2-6	CASTRTGVWLTPSGANVLTF	TGCGCCAGCACGAGGACAGGGGTATGGCTAACTCCCTCTGGGGCCAACGTCCTGACTTTC
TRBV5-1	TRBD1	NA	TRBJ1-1	CASSPGQGNTEAFF	TGCGCCAGCTCCCCGGGACAGGGGAACACTGAAGCTTTCTTT
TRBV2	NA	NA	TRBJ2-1	CASTGTGTNEQFF	TGTGCCAGCACAGGGACGGGGACAAATGAGCAGTTCTTC
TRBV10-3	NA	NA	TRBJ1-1	CAIRQGTEAFF	TGTGCCATCAGACAGGGAACTGAAGCTTTCTTT
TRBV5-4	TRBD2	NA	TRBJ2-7	CASSLRTSGALSSYEQYF	TGTGCCAGCAGCTTAAGGACTAGCGGGGCCCTGAGCTCCTACGAGCAGTACTTC
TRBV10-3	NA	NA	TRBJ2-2	CAVLGGNGGLTGELFF	TGTGCCGTATTGGGGGGGAATGGGGGCCTCACCGGGGAGCTGTTTTTT
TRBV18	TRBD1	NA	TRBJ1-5	CASSGQGASNQPQHF	TGTGCCAGCTCTGGACAGGGGGCGAGCAATCAGCCCCAGCATTTT
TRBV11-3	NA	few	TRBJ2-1	CASRREGGINEQFF	TGTGCCAGCAGAAGGGAAGGAGGGATCAATGAGCAGTTCTTC
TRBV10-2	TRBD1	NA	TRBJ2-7	CASTGTGWGSEQYF	TGCGCCAGCACCGGGACAGGGTGGGGAAGCGAGCAGTACTTC
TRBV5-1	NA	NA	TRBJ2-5	CASSITGGTQYF	TGCGCCAGCAGCATCACCGGAGGGACCCAGTACTTC
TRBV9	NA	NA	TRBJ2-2	CASSVGPAAGAHSGELFF	TGTGCCAGCAGCGTAGGTCCTGCGGCAGGGGCTCACTCTGGGGAGCTGTTTTTT
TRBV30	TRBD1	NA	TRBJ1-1	CACSRQGGMNTEAFF	TGTGCCTGCTCACGACAGGGGGGGATGAACACTGAAGCTTTCTTT
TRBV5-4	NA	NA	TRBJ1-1	CASSNGGRMNTEAFF	TGTGCCAGCAGCAACGGAGGACGGATGAACACTGAAGCTTTCTTT
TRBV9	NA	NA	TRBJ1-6	CASSVVEDSPLHF	TGTGCCAGCAGCGTAGTTGAGGATTCCCCCCTCCACTTT
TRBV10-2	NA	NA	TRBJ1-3	CASSPGSGNTIYF	TGCGCCAGCAGTCCGGGATCCGGAAACACCATATATTTT
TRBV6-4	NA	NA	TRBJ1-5	CASSPDRNWGNQPQHF	TGTGCCAGCAGTCCTGACAGGAACTGGGGCAATCAGCCCCAGCATTTT
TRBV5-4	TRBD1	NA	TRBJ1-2	CASSFRDRGQYGYTF	TGTGCCAGCAGCTTCCGGGACAGGGGACAATATGGCTACACCTTC